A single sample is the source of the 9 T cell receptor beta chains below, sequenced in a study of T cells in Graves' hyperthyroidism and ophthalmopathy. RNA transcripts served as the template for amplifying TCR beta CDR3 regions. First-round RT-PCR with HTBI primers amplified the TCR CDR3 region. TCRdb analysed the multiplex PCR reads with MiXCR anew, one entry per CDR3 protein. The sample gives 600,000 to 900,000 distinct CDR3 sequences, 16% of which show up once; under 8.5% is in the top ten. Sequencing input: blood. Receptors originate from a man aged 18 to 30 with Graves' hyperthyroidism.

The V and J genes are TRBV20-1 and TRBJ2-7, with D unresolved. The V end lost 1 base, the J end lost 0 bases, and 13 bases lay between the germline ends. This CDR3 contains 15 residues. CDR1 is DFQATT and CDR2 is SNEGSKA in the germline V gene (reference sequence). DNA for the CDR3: TGCAGTGCTAGAGGTTTAGGGTTGGGCTCCTACGAGCAGTACTTC. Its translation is CSARGLGLGSYEQYF.

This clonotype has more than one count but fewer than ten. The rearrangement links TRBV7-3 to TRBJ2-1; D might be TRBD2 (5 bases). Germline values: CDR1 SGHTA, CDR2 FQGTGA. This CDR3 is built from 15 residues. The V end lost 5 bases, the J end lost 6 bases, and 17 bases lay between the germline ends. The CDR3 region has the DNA TGTGCCAGCAGCCCCGGCCCTGGACTTCCCAATGAGCAGTTCTTC. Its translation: CASSPGPGLPNEQFF.

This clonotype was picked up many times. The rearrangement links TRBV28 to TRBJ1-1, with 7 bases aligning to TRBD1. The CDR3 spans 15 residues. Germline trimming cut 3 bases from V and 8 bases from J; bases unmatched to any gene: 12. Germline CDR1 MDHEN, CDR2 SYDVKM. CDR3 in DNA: TGTGCCAGCAGTTTGATCACAGGGGATGGCGCGGAAGCTTTCTTT. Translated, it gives CASSLITGDGAEAFF.

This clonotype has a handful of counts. CDR3: CSARSNRGAGELFF. In nucleotides, the CDR3 is TGCAGTGCTAGGTCCAACAGGGGAGCCGGGGAGCTGTTTTTT. This chain uses TRBV20-1 with TRBJ2-2, with TRBD1 matching 7 bases. The CDR3 runs 14 residues. Germline assignment: CDR1 DFQATT and CDR2 SNEGSKA (reference sequence). Trimming took 3 bases from V and 6 from J; bases not matched to a gene: 7.

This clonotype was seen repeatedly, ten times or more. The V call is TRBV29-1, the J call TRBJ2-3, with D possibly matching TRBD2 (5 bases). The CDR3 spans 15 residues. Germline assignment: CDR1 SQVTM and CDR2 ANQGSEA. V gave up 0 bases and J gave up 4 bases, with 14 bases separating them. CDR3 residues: CSVEERRKAPDTQYF. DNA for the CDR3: TGCAGCGTTGAAGAGAGGAGGAAGGCCCCAGATACGCAGTATTTT.

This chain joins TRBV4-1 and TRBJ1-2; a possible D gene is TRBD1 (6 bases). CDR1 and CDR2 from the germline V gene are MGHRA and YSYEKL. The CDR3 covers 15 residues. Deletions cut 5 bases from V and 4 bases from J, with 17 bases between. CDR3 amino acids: CASSFEGGRVYGYTF. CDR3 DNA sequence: TGCGCCAGCAGCTTCGAAGGGGGAAGGGTCTATGGCTACACCTTC.

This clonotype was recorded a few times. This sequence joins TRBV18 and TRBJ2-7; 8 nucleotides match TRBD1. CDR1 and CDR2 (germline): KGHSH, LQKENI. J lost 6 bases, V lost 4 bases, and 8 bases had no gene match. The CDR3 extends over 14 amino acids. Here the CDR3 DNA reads TGTGCCAGCTCACGGGACAGGCTGATGGGCGAGCAGTACTTC. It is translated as CASSRDRLMGEQYF.

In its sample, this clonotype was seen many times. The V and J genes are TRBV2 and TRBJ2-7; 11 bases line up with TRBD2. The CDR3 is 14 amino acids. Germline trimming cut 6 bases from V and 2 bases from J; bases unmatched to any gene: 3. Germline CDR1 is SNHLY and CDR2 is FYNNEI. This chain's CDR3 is CASRPLAGAYEQYF. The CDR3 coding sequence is TGTGCCAGCAGGCCACTAGCGGGGGCCTACGAGCAGTACTTC. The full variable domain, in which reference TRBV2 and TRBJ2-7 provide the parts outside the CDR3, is EPEVTQTPSHQVTQMGQEVILRCVPISNHLYFYWYRQILGQKVEFLVSFYNNEISEKSEIFDDQFSVERPDGSNFTLKIRSTKLEDSAMYFCASRPLAGAYEQYFGPGTRLTVT.

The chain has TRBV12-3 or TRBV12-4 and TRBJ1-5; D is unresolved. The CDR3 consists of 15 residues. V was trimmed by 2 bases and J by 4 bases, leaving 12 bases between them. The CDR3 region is CASSLPGLDNQPQHF. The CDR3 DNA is TGTGCCAGCAGTTTACCTGGACTTGATAATCAGCCCCAGCATTTT.